The entry below gives a single T cell receptor (beta chain) sequence along with its context. Its target is not known. The data belong to a study of vaccination and CD4 T cells after COVID-19. The Oncomine TCR Beta short-read assay sequenced DNA from cultured CD4+ T cells. In this case, cultured CD4+ T cells provided the extracted genomic DNA. TCRdb called the PCR reads again in MiXCR, with one record for every CDR3 protein. The top ten clones hold about 30% of a sample with thousands of distinct CDR3 sequences, just over 35% of them seen once. As to treatment: approximately nine-day PBMC culture with coronavirus spike peptide pools or control peptides (ViraFEST assay). CD4+ T cells of the unexposed donor were collected before the COVID-19 pandemic (2011-2018). The authors cultured 1.5 million to 2 million PBMCs per well with about 10 IU/ml IL-2 and about 10 ug/ml peptide pools. This CDR3 comprises 15 residues. Trimming took off 3 bases at V and 2 bases at J, with 13 bases between the two ends. Germline CDR1 reads SGHAT; CDR2 reads FQNNGV.

The sample taken for sequencing was CD4+ T cells from blood, cultured in vitro. The receptor comes from a human donor in good health. The chain uses TRBV11-2 and TRBJ2-5; D might be TRBD1 (6 bases). The CDR3 region has the DNA TGTGCCAGCAGCTTTCAGGGGATGGGGCAAGAGACCCAGTACTTC. As protein: CASSFQGMGQETQYF.